This is a list of T cell receptor beta chains from one sample in a study of blood T cell repertoires in COVID-19. Some clones are missing from TCRdb's copy, which holds only in-frame ones; the method was immunoSEQ multiplex PCR. The table includes about 210,000 clones, 88% detected once. Sequences were obtained from peripheral blood. The receptor set was obtained from a man younger than 30 with active or convalescent COVID-19. Both conserved end residues are part of each CDR3.

V	J	CDR3
TRBV5-1	TRBJ1-1	CASRSEQLRYTEAFF
TRBV6-5	TRBJ2-1	CASQSTIEGNEQFF
TRBV30	TRBJ1-3	CAWSKGDSGNTIYF
TRBV11-2	TRBJ2-3	CASSLWRGSTDTQYF
TRBV7-2	TRBJ1-1	CASSLTDRGTEAFF
TRBV6-5	TRBJ1-2	CASRQGQGAFHGYTF
TRBV4-3	TRBJ2-2	CASSRGLTPITGELFF
TRBV6-6	TRBJ2-7	CASRHGGFYEQYF
TRBV7-9	TRBJ2-2	CASSLQGRIGELFF
TRBV7-9	TRBJ1-5	CASAVGGNQPQHF
TRBV27	TRBJ2-5	CASRGTGREETQYF
TRBV2	TRBJ2-3	CASRATGTDTQYF
TRBV9	TRBJ2-3	CASTKTPGSGLAGVPDTQYF
TRBV11-2	TRBJ1-1	CASSLEVIRGTEAFF
TRBV25-1	TRBJ1-4	CASRDTATNEKLFF
TRBV24-1	TRBJ2-1	CATSDSGQGSANEQFF
TRBV11-3	TRBJ2-7	CASSLALDYEQYF
TRBV7-9	TRBJ2-1	CASSLGPGQTYNEQFF
TRBV5-1	TRBJ1-3	CASSWTTGDSGNTIYF
TRBV11-1	TRBJ2-5	CASSLGSSGSQETQYF
TRBV30	TRBJ2-7	CAWSHTTSGRDEQYF
TRBV19	TRBJ2-1	CASSMGAGEQFF
TRBV30	TRBJ1-4	CAWSAPGGWEKLFF
TRBV6-5	TRBJ2-7	CASSRDISYEQYF
TRBV11-2	TRBJ2-3	CASPGGDFTDTQYF
TRBV7-6	TRBJ1-2	CASSLGSGMNYGYTF
TRBV7-3	TRBJ2-3	CASSSNRDTTDTQYF
TRBV30	TRBJ1-6	CAWSRQGVGSPLHF
TRBV30	TRBJ1-1	CACIRRTGKINEAFF
TRBV2	TRBJ1-4	CASSERQGANEKLFF
TRBV2	TRBJ2-1	CASSPQGLDNEQFF
TRBV9	TRBJ2-5	CASSVGGWTDIQYF
TRBV9	TRBJ1-3	CASSVDRSSGNTIYF
TRBV7-3	TRBJ2-3	CASSSTSDTDTQYF
TRBV27	TRBJ1-2	CASSDRVRGYTF
TRBV12-3/TRBV12-4	TRBJ2-1	CASGSGDEQFF
TRBV19	TRBJ2-5	CASSIESRRGETQYF
TRBV18	TRBJ2-2	CASSPSGAGELFF
TRBV4-2	TRBJ1-4	CASSARGGRANEKLFF
TRBV30	TRBJ1-1	CAWNDRDGLEAFF
TRBV29-1	TRBJ1-3	CSVEDRVNTIYF
TRBV5-4	TRBJ2-3	CASSLPLAGVSTDTQYF
TRBV4-3	TRBJ2-7	CASSQDITGYYEQYF
TRBV10-1	TRBJ2-7	CASSETGRYEQYF
TRBV6-5	TRBJ2-7	CASRGTGGFSYEQYF